This T cell receptor beta chain is drawn from a study of cytomegalovirus exposure and HLA in healthy donors. Study-wide background: In an early release, HLA-typed donors contributed some 82 million unique TCR sequences. General study findings and limits: Later analysis demonstrated an association between a missense DCLRE1C variant and TCR beta V- and J-gene trimming. Excluded: some indistinguishable V segments such as TRBV6-2 and TRBV6-3. Cytomegalovirus association was assigned to some 160 TCR beta chains.

Amplification used 60 Vbeta primers and 13 Jbeta primers. Profiled with immunoSEQ multiplex PCR; TCRdb holds only in-frame clones, not every one. The table lists around 100,000 clones, 75% to 85% of them singletons. This CDR3 has 13 residues. Trimming removed 6 bases at V and 7 bases at J, with 12 bases between. Germline-derived CDR1 and CDR2 are LNHDA and SQIVND (reference sequence). A word on this clone: The target antigen is unknown.

Material: PBMCs. V and J are TRBV19 and TRBJ1-4; D might be TRBD1 (6 bases). This clonotype originated in a woman aged 45-60 years in good health and CMV-seropositive. As DNA, the CDR3 is TGTGCCAGTAGCGACGGACAGACTGAAAAACTGTTTTTT. It codes for CASSDGQTEKLFF. The full variable domain, rest sourced from reference TRBV19 and TRBJ1-4, is DGGITQSPKYLFRKEGQNVTLSCEQNLNHDAMYWYRQDPGQGLRLIYYSQIVNDFQKGDIAEGYSVSREKKESFPLTVTSAQKNPTAFYLCASSDGQTEKLFFGSGTQLSVL.